This is a list of T cell receptor beta chains from one sample in a study of beta chain features in type 1 diabetes. Generated by immunoSEQ multiplex PCR, the TCRdb table keeps only in-frame clones and is missing some. Here the sample spans 350,000 to 450,000 clones, over 12% being singletons. Sequencing was carried out using naive CD4+ T cells from blood. These TCRs come from a woman younger than 35 in good health. Each CDR3 is given with its conserved first and last residue. The D gene is left open where the match is weak. Clone size, where shown, is once, few, many, or a class for clones that have expanded.

15 | TRBJ2-1 | NA | TRBV6-5 | few | TGTGCCAGCAGTTACTCCCGGCAGGGCACCAATGAGCAGTTCTTC | CASSYSRQGTNEQFF
14 | TRBJ2-1 | TRBD1 | TRBV7-2 | few | TGTGCCAGCACCTTCGGACAGGGGAGAGGTGAGCAGTTCTTC | CASTFGQGRGEQFF
14 | TRBJ2-1 | TRBD2 | TRBV12-5 | NA | TGTGCTAGTGGTGATCGAGCGGGAGTGGGTGAGCAGTTCTTC | CASGDRAGVGEQFF
12 | TRBJ1-1 | NA | TRBV30 | few | TGTGCCTGGAACCCGGGGGGAACTGAAGCTTTCTTT | CAWNPGGTEAFF
13 | TRBJ1-2 | TRBD1 | TRBV28 | few | TGTGCCAGCAGCTCGACAGGGGACTATGGCTACACCTTC | CASSSTGDYGYTF
15 | TRBJ2-3 | NA | TRBV30 | few | TGTGCCTGGAGTTTTACAGGGACGGTCACAGATACGCAGTATTTT | CAWSFTGTVTDTQYF
15 | TRBJ2-3 | TRBD1 | TRBV19 | NA | TGTGCCAGTAGTATGTCAACGGGGACAGGAGATACGCAGTATTTT | CASSMSTGTGDTQYF
15 | TRBJ2-1 | TRBD2 | TRBV5-1 | NA | TGCGCCAGCAGCCTTACTAGCGGGAGTGGTACTGAGCAGTTCTTC | CASSLTSGSGTEQFF
14 | TRBJ2-7 | TRBD2 | TRBV27 | NA | TGTGCCAGCAGCCCAGCGGGAGGGCCCCACGAGCAGTACTTC | CASSPAGGPHEQYF
13 | TRBJ2-7 | NA | TRBV30 | few | TGTGCCTTGGAGCGGTCCGCCCCCTACGAGCAGTACTTC | CALERSAPYEQYF
15 | TRBJ2-1 | TRBD2 | TRBV19 | few | TGTGCCAGTAGTATTCTAGCGGGAGGGCGGGATGAGCAGTTCTTC | CASSILAGGRDEQFF
19 | TRBJ2-2 | TRBD2 | TRBV7-2 | NA | TGTGCCAGCAGCTTAGGAGATGCTAGCGGGAGGTCCTGGGGCGGGGAGCTGTTTTTT | CASSLGDASGRSWGGELFF
14 | TRBJ2-1 | NA | TRBV28 | few | TGTGCCAGCTGCAATAGCGGCTCCTACAATGAGCAGTTCTTC | CASCNSGSYNEQFF
13 | TRBJ2-3 | NA | TRBV7-2 | NA | TGTGCCAGCAGCTTTGCAGGGTCAGATACGCAGTATTTT | CASSFAGSDTQYF
14 | TRBJ2-2 | NA | TRBV5-5 | few | TGTGCCAGCAGCTCCCCAGGGGGGATGAGGGAGCTGTTTTTT | CASSSPGGMRELFF
14 | TRBJ1-2 | NA | TRBV6-5 | few | TGTGCCAGCGGCTCCACAGGGCCTAACTATGGCTACACCTTC | CASGSTGPNYGYTF
16 | TRBJ2-1 | NA | TRBV9 | few | TGTGCCAGCAGCGTCAGTACCGGAGAGACCTACAATGAGCAGTTCTTC | CASSVSTGETYNEQFF
14 | TRBJ2-5 | TRBD1 | TRBV6-6 | few | TGTGCCAGCAGACCTCAGGGGGCTCTTGAGACCCAGTACTTC | CASRPQGALETQYF
16 | TRBJ2-7 | NA | TRBV14 | few | TGTGCCAGCAGCTTCCTCCGGGTTAGCGGAACCTACGAGCAGTACTTC | CASSFLRVSGTYEQYF
18 | TRBJ2-7 | NA | TRBV5-1 | few | TGCGCCAGCAGCTTGGACGGAGGCCGACGCCTAGCAGCCTACGAGCAGTACTTC | CASSLDGGRRLAAYEQYF
14 | TRBJ2-3 | NA | TRBV5-1 | NA | TGCGCCAGCAGCGTGGACAGCATACCAGATACGCAGTATTTT | CASSVDSIPDTQYF
14 | TRBJ2-2 | NA | TRBV5-4 | NA | TGTGCCAGCAGCTTTCGTAGTTCGACCGGGGAGCTGTTTTTT | CASSFRSSTGELFF
15 | TRBJ2-1 | NA | TRBV11-3 | NA | TGTGCCAGCAGCTTACGGGCGGGTATTTACAATGAGCAGTTCTTC | CASSLRAGIYNEQFF
14 | TRBJ2-3 | TRBD2 | TRBV6-6 | NA | TGTGCCAGCTTGACCAGCGGGAGGACAGATACGCAGTATTTT | CASLTSGRTDTQYF
14 | TRBJ1-1 | NA | TRBV7-8 | NA | TGTGCCAGCAGCCTATCAGGGGTATTCACTGAAGCTTTCTTT | CASSLSGVFTEAFF
11 | TRBJ1-1 | NA | TRBV6-6 | few | TGTGCCATCAGACGGGGGACTGAAGCTTTCTTT | CAIRRGTEAFF
15 | TRBJ1-1 | TRBD1 | TRBV9 | few | TGTGCCAGCAGCGTCCATAAGGGACAGGGCTCTGAAGCTTTCTTT | CASSVHKGQGSEAFF
14 | TRBJ2-3 | NA | TRBV28 | NA | TGTGCCAGCAGTTTCGGTTTGGGCACAGATACGCAGTATTTT | CASSFGLGTDTQYF
12 | TRBJ2-7 | NA | TRBV30 | NA | TGTGCCTGGGAAACAGGGTCCTACGAGCAGTACTTC | CAWETGSYEQYF
15 | TRBJ1-1 | TRBD1 | TRBV7-9 | few | TGTGCCAGCAGCCTGGACAGGGGGCATACCACTGAAGCTTTCTTT | CASSLDRGHTTEAFF
16 | TRBJ2-6 | TRBD2 | TRBV30 | NA | TGTGCCTGGAGACTAGCGAAAAGCTCTGGGGCCAACGTCCTGACTTTC | CAWRLAKSSGANVLTF
16 | TRBJ2-3 | TRBD2 | TRBV7-2 | few | TGTGCCAGCACCCCTTCCCGAGCGGGAGCGCGAGATACGCAGTATTTT | CASTPSRAGARDTQYF